The sequence of this T cell receptor beta chain was determined in a study of blood T cells in healthy people across ages. Study observations and caveats: The authors considered diversity estimates from one million T cells to be underestimates. Samples with more naive T cells showed higher observed beta diversity. Age showed a roughly linear inverse relationship with TCR beta diversity per million T cells.

As concerns this clonotype: What it binds is unknown.

PCR was performed a second time for about 7 to 12 cycles using a sample-barcoded 5' primer and a J-beta primer mix. TCRdb independently ran MiXCR on the 5' RACE reads; one entry per CDR3 protein. This sample has almost 1 million distinct CDR3 sequences, with about 51% found just once. V dropped 0 bases and J dropped 7 bases, with 15 bases sitting between them. The CDR3 is made up of 15 amino acids. From germline, CDR1 is LGHNA and CDR2 YSLEER. The sequence derives from a woman aged 60-75 years in good health. Sample: blood. The chain uses TRBV4-3 and TRBJ2-5; TRBD1 is a possible D gene (7 bases). This chain's CDR3 is CASSQDFQGDLTQYF. Here the CDR3 DNA reads TGCGCCAGCAGCCAAGATTTCCAGGGGGACTTGACCCAGTACTTC.